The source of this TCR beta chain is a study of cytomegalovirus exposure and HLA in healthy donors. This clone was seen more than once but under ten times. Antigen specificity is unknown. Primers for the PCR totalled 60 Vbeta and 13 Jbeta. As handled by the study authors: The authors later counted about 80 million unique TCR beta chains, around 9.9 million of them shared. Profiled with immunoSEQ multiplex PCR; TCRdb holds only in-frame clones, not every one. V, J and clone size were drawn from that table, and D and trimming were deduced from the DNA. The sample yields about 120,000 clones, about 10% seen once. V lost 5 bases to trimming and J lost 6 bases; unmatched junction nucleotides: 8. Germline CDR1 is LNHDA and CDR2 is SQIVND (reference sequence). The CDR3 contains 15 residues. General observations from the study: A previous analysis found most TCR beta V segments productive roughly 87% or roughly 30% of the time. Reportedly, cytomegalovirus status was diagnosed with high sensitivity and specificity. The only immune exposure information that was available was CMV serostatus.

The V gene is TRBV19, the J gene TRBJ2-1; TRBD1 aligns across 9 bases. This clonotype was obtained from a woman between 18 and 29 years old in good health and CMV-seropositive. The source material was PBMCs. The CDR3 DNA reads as TGTGCCAGTAGTCCCGGGACAGGGATCGGCAATGAGCAGTTCTTC. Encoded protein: CASSPGTGIGNEQFF.